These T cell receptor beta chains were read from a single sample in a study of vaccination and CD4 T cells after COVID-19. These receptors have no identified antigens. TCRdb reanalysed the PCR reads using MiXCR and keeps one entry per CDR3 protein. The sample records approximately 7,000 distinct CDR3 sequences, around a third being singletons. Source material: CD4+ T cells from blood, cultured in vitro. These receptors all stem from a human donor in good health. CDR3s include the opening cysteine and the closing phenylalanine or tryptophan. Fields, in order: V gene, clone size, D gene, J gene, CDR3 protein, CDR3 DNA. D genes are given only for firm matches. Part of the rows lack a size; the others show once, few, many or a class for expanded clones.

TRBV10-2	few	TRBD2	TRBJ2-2	CASGGLAGGLSGELFF	TGCGCCAGCGGCGGACTAGCGGGGGGTTTGTCCGGGGAGCTGTTTTTT
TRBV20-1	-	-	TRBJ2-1	CSAKRLGQIRNEQFF	TGCAGTGCTAAGAGGTTGGGCCAGATAAGAAATGAGCAGTTCTTC
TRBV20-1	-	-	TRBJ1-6	CSARVSADSPLHF	TGCAGTGCTAGAGTCTCTGCAGATTCACCCCTCCACTTT
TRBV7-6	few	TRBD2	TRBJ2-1	CASSYGREGRDEQFF	TGTGCCAGCAGCTATGGTCGGGAGGGGCGTGATGAGCAGTTCTTC
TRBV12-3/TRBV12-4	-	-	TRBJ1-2	CASSFLQANYGYTF	TGTGCCAGCAGTTTTCTACAGGCTAACTATGGCTACACCTTC
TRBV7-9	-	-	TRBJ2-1	CASSLRTLYNEQFF	TGTGCCAGCAGCCTCAGGACATTATACAATGAGCAGTTCTTC
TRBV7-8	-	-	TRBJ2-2	CASSNRLPGTGELFF	TGTGCCAGCAGCAACAGGCTCCCGGGAACCGGGGAGCTGTTTTTT
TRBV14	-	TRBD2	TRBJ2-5	CASSHGFRRGGRGTQYF	TGTGCCAGCAGCCACGGCTTCCGCCGGGGGGGCAGGGGGACCCAGTACTTC
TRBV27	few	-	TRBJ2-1	CASSPDPSLRYNEQFF	TGTGCCAGCAGTCCGGACCCGTCCTTGCGGTACAATGAGCAGTTCTTC
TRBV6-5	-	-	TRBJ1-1	CTSSYPTIGSTEAFF	TGTACCAGCAGTTACCCAACCATTGGGAGCACTGAAGCTTTCTTT
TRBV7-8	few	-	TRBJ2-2	CASSLAQAAGTGELFF	TGTGCCAGCAGCTTAGCGCAGGCGGCCGGCACCGGGGAGCTGTTTTTT
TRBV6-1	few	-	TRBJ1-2	CASRSGENYGYTF	TGTGCCAGCCGGTCAGGGGAGAACTATGGCTACACCTTC
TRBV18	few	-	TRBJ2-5	CASSPVQGLETQYF	TGTGCCAGCTCACCAGTGCAGGGGTTAGAGACCCAGTACTTC
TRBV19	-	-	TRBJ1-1	CASTQHMNTEAFF	TGTGCCAGTACACAGCATATGAACACTGAAGCTTTCTTT
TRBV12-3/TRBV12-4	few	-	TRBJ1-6	CASSLKLAIPLHF	TGTGCCAGCAGTCTTAAATTAGCGATCCCCCTCCACTTT
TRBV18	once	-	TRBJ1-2	CASSPRWDFGYTF	TGTGCCAGCTCACCTCGATGGGACTTTGGCTACACCTTC
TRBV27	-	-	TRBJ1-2	CASSLFDGSYGYTF	TGTGCCAGCAGTTTGTTTGACGGGTCCTATGGCTACACCTTC